The next 23 T cell receptor beta chains were all read from a single sample in a study of T-cell reconstitution after alpha-beta-depleted transplantation in children. During its preparation, the TCRbeta library received unique molecular identifiers. In TCRdb, the PCR reads were re-called with MiXCR into one record per CDR3 protein. The sample holds approximately 640,000 distinct CDR3 sequences; roughly 15% are singletons and the top ten take 0.8% to 1.1%. The sequences come from PBMCs from the stem cell graft donor, collected from the stem cell graft. The receptor set was obtained from a human donor who donated a stem cell graft to a child with acute myeloid leukemia.

This clonotype was detected only a few times. The chain is built from TRBV5-1 and TRBJ1-1; D may be TRBD1 (6 bases). The CDR3 loop spans 15 amino acids. The ends were cut back, 0 bases at V and 3 bases at J, with 12 bases in the middle. In germline, CDR1 is SGHRS, CDR2 YFSETQ. The CDR3 spells CASSLAQGRYTEAFF. The CDR3 DNA reads as TGCGCCAGCAGCTTGGCTCAGGGGCGGTACACTGAAGCTTTCTTT.

The V and J genes are TRBV12-3 or TRBV12-4 and TRBJ2-1; 8 nucleotides align to TRBD2. This CDR3 comprises 13 residues. V shed 0 bases and J 10 bases; nucleotides not matched to a gene: 2. CDR3: CASSLAASGEQFF. Written as DNA, the CDR3 is TGTGCCAGCAGTTTAGCAGCTAGCGGGGAGCAGTTCTTC.

V usage is TRBV7-9 and J usage is TRBJ2-1, with 9 positions matching TRBD1. This CDR3 is 17 amino acids long. Losses at the gene ends were 4 bases for V and 1 base for J; bases not matched to a gene: 8. The germline V gene encodes CDR1 SEHNR and CDR2 FQNEAQ (reference sequence). The CDR3 nucleotides read TGTGCCAGCAGCTCGGGACAGGGAAGCGCATCCTACAATGAGCAGTTCTTC. As protein: CASSSGQGSASYNEQFF.

This sequence joins TRBV4-3 and TRBJ2-2; TRBD1 might be the D (6 bases). V gave up 0 bases and J gave up 4 bases, with 15 bases separating them. Per germline, CDR1 LGHNA and CDR2 YSLEER. The CDR3 sequence is 17 residues long. DNA of the CDR3: TGCGCCAGCAGCCAAGAGGACAGATCCCTCGGCACCGGGGAGCTGTTTTTT. Amino acid sequence: CASSQEDRSLGTGELFF.

This clonotype came up many times. The V call is TRBV29-1, the J call TRBJ2-3; a weak D match, TRBD2 (7 bases). The CDR3 has 14 residues. Germline V gene data show CDR1 as SQVTM and CDR2 as ANQGSEA. The V end was cut by 3 bases, the J end by 2 bases, with 12 bases between. DNA of the CDR3: TGCAGCGTTGACTCGGGGGGCAACACAGATACGCAGTATTTT. It translates to CSVDSGGNTDTQYF.

This clonotype was observed at least ten times. The genes are TRBV29-1 and TRBJ2-7; D is uncertain. This CDR3 has 13 residues. Germline V lookup: CDR1 SQVTM, CDR2 ANQGSEA. Trimming removed 4 bases from V and 0 bases from J, with 10 bases in between. CDR3 in DNA: TGCAGCGTTGTTGCAGATAACTCCTACGAGCAGTACTTC. Residues: CSVVADNSYEQYF.

This clonotype was detected only a few times. V usage is TRBV10-3 and J usage is TRBJ1-5; unclear D gene. The CDR3 totals 17 residues. In germline, CDR1 is ENHRY, CDR2 SYGVKD. Trimming took off 0 bases at V and 2 bases at J, with 14 bases between the two ends. DNA for the CDR3: TGTGCCATCAGTGAGTCTGGTACCCAGGCTGGCAATCAGCCCCAGCATTTT. It specifies CAISESGTQAGNQPQHF.

This clonotype was counted many times. J is TRBJ2-3 and V is TRBV20-1; TRBD2 agrees at 8 bases. The germline V gene encodes CDR1 DFQATT and CDR2 SNEGSKA (reference sequence). CDR3 length equals 14 residues. With V trimmed by 3 bases and J by 3 bases, 5 bases remained unmatched. This CDR3 reads CSASDRGGTDTQYF. The CDR3 DNA is TGCAGTGCTAGTGACCGGGGGGGAACAGATACGCAGTATTTT.

This clonotype has just a few counts. V is TRBV6-5 and J is TRBJ1-3; perhaps TRBD1 as D (6 bases). V was trimmed by 2 bases and J by 0 bases, leaving 17 bases between them. CDR1 is MNHEY and CDR2 is SVGAGI in the germline V gene. The CDR3 contains 18 residues. The CDR3 region is CASSYRRQAGRSGNTIYF. CDR3 coding DNA: TGTGCCAGCAGTTACCGCCGACAGGCAGGACGCTCTGGAAACACCATATATTTT.

This clonotype was seen a handful of times. The V gene is TRBV5-1, the J gene TRBJ2-3, with D possibly being TRBD1 or TRBD2 (5 bases each). The V gene's germline CDR1 is SGHRS and CDR2 YFSETQ. This CDR3 contains 16 residues. The V end was cut by 0 bases, the J end by 4 bases, with 15 bases between. CDR3 loop: CASSLATGRKADTQYF. For the CDR3, the DNA is TGCGCCAGCAGCTTGGCTACGGGGCGGAAGGCAGATACGCAGTATTTT.

As regards this clonotype: A much larger clone differs by one base, so this may be a read error. The chain joins TRBV9 to TRBJ2-1; D might be TRBD1 (5 bases). CDR1 and CDR2 from the germline V gene are SGDLS and YYNGEE. The CDR3 loop spans 12 amino acids. CDR3 sequence reads: CASSQTDNGQFF. CDR3 coding DNA: TGTGCCAGCAGTCAGACAGACAATGGGCAGTTCTTC.

This clonotype occurred many times. V and J are TRBV20-1 and TRBJ2-3; 11 bases align to TRBD1. Trimming removed 4 bases from V and 3 bases from J; junction bases left unmatched: 12. Germline V gene data show CDR1 as DFQATT and CDR2 as SNEGSKA (reference sequence). CDR3 length equals 17 residues. In DNA form, the CDR3 reads TGCAGTGCTAACGGACAGGGGGCCCGTGAGAGGACAGATACGCAGTATTTT. Its translation is CSANGQGARERTDTQYF.

The table lists this clonotype with many counts. The chain uses TRBV27 and TRBJ2-1; 13 bases map to TRBD2. The germline V gene encodes CDR1 MNHEY and CDR2 SMNVEV (reference sequence). J lost 5 bases, V lost 4 bases, and 2 bases had no gene match. The CDR3 is made up of 15 amino acids. CDR3 nucleotide sequence: TGTGCCAGCAGTTCACTAGCGGGGGGGCACAATGAGCAGTTCTTC. As protein: CASSSLAGGHNEQFF.

This clonotype was observed once. CDR3: CASSILFQETQYF. The CDR3 bases are TGTGCCAGCAGCATCCTGTTCCAAGAGACCCAGTACTTC. The gene calls are TRBV6-1 and TRBJ2-5; D is unresolved. Per germline, CDR1 MNHNS and CDR2 SASEGT. This CDR3 region has 13 residues. The ends were cut back, 6 bases at V and 1 base at J, with 9 bases in the middle.

The sample holds many counts of this clonotype. The rearrangement uses TRBV12-3 or TRBV12-4 and TRBJ1-5; D remains ambiguous. V shed 2 bases and J shed 2 bases, with 4 bases lying between them. The CDR3 runs to 13 residues. The DNA of the CDR3 is TGTGCCAGCAGTTTAAGTGGCAATCAGCCCCAGCATTTT. It encodes CASSLSGNQPQHF.

In this sample, this clonotype turned up many times. V usage is TRBV10-3 and J usage is TRBJ2-7; D call uncertain. V was pared by 8 bases and J by 1 base, with 6 bases between. Germline V lookup: CDR1 ENHRY, CDR2 SYGVKD. The CDR3 contains 11 residues. The DNA of the CDR3 is TGTGCCATCCTCGGGTCCTACGAGCAGTACGTC. Its translation: CAILGSYEQYV.

This clonotype came up many times. The rearrangement joins TRBV7-2 to TRBJ1-6, with D maybe TRBD1 (5 bases). Germline assignment: CDR1 SGHTA and CDR2 FQGNSA. The CDR3 extends over 15 amino acids. Trimming removed 4 bases from V and 3 bases from J, with 10 bases in between. For the CDR3, the DNA is TGTGCCAGCAGCTCCGGACACAACTATAATTCACCCCTCCACTTT. Translation gives CASSSGHNYNSPLHF.

This clonotype was seen a few times. J is TRBJ2-7 and V is TRBV18; 7 positions agree with TRBD1. Germline lookup yields CDR1 KGHSH and CDR2 LQKENI. V dropped 2 bases and J dropped 5; count of bases not matched to a gene: 3. CDR3 length equals 13 residues. Here the CDR3 DNA reads TGTGCCAGCTCACCAGGGCAGGGGGACGAGCAGTACGTC. It translates to CASSPGQGDEQYV.

This chain connects TRBV21-1 to TRBJ2-3; no DNA check was done on the table's D call, TRBD1. TRBV21-1 is deemed a pseudogene. This CDR3 comprises 17 residues. As DNA, the CDR3 is TGTGCCAGCAGCTTACGGACCGGGACAGGGGTGGAAGATACGCAGTATTTT. Amino acid sequence: CASSLRTGTGVEDTQYF.

This clonotype was counted ten times or more. V usage is TRBV20-1 and J usage is TRBJ2-3; the D gene is possibly TRBD2 (7 bases). The V end was cut by 3 bases, the J end by 0 bases, with 13 bases between. Germline values: CDR1 DFQATT, CDR2 SNEGSKA (reference sequence). This CDR3 has 15 residues. The CDR3 coding sequence is TGCAGTGCTAGCGGCGGGGGCCTTAGCACAGATACGCAGTATTTT. Amino acid sequence: CSASGGGLSTDTQYF.

This clonotype was picked up many times. This rearrangement joins TRBV29-1 to TRBJ1-1; D remains unclear. Germline CDR1 SQVTM, CDR2 ANQGSEA. This CDR3 has 13 residues. Trimming stripped 6 bases from V and 0 bases from J, with 11 bases between. The CDR3 bases are TGCAGCGTAGCGACCCTTATGAACACTGAAGCTTTCTTT. Translation: CSVATLMNTEAFF. Complete variable domain (other parts from reference TRBV29-1 and TRBJ1-1): SAVISQKPSRDICQRGTSLTIQCQVDSQVTMMFWYRQQPGQSLTLIATANQGSEATYESGFVIDKFPISRPNLTFSTLTVSNMSPEDSSIYLCSVATLMNTEAFFGQGTRLTVV.

This sequence joins TRBV5-1 and TRBJ1-1; possible D gene TRBD1, 5 bases. The germline CDR1 and CDR2 sequences are SGHRS and YFSETQ. V lost 4 bases to trimming and J lost 1 base, with 26 bases between them. The length of the CDR3 is 19 residues. The CDR3: CASSPRISGAGRRNTEAFF. In DNA form, the CDR3 reads TGCGCCAGCAGCCCCCGTATTAGTGGGGCAGGGAGGAGGAACACTGAAGCTTTCTTT.

This clonotype was seen just once. The rearrangement uses TRBV5-6 and TRBJ2-3; D is unresolved. V lost 0 bases and J lost 6, with 8 bases in between. CDR1 is SGHDT and CDR2 is YYEEEE in the germline V gene. This CDR3 comprises 13 residues. CDR3 DNA: TGTGCCAGCAGCTTGGGGGCTTCGGATACGCAGTATTTT. Amino acid sequence: CASSLGASDTQYF.